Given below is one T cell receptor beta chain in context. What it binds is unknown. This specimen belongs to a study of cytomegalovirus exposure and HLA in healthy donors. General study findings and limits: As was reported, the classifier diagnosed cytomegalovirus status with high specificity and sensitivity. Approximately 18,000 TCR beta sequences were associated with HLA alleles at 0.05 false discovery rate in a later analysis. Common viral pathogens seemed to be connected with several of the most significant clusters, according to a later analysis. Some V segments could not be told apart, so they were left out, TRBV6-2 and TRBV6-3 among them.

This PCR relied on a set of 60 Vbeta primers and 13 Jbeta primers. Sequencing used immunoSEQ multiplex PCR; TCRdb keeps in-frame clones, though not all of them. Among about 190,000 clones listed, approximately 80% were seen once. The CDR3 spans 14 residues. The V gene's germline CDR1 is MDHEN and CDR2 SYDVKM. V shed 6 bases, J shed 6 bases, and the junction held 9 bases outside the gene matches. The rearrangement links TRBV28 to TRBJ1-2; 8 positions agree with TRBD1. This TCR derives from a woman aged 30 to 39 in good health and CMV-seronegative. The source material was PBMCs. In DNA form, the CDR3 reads TGTGCCAGCAGGTCGGACAGGGAAGGGGATGGCTACACCTTC. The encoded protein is CASRSDREGDGYTF.